This TCR beta chain emerged from a study of cytomegalovirus exposure and HLA in healthy donors. Notes on the study in general: Whilst most TCR sequences proved rare, a subset of public TCRs occurred across many donors. In a later analysis, first-cohort TCR clusters were found to tend to co-occur in the roughly 120 validation repertoires.

This CDR3 spans 15 amino acids. The V gene's germline CDR1 is MGHRA and CDR2 YSYEKL. V was pared by 4 bases and J by 3 bases, with 13 bases between. Worth noting for this clone: Its antigen is as yet unknown.

The repertoire was sequenced with immunoSEQ multiplex PCR; TCRdb's copy has only in-frame clones and lacks some. The sample gives roughly 150,000 clones, around nine tenths of which show up once; 7.5% to 9% is in the top ten. The material sequenced was PBMCs. The source of this sequence is a man in his late teens or twenties in good health and CMV-seropositive. The chain carries TRBV4-1 and TRBJ1-5; TRBD1 might be the D (6 bases). Here the CDR3 reads CASSPAGAHNQPQHF. CDR3 nucleotide sequence: TGCGCCAGCAGCCCCGCAGGGGCACACAATCAGCCCCAGCATTTT.